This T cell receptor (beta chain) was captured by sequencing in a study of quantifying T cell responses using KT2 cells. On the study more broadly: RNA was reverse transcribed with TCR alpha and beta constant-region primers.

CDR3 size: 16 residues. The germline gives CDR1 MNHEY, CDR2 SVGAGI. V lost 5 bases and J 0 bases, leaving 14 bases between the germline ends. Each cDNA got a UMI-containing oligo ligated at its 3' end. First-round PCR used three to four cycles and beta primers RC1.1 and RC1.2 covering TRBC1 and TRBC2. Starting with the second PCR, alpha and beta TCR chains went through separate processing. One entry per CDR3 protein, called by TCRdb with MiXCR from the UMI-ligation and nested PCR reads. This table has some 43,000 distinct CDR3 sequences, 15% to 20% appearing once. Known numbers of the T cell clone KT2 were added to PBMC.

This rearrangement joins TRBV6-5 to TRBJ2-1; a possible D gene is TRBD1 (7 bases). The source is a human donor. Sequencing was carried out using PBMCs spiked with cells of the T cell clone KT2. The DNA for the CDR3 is TGTGCCAGCAGTCCCCGCGGGACAGTCTCCTACAATGAGCAGTTCTTC. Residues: CASSPRGTVSYNEQFF.